This T cell receptor beta chain was sequenced in a study of blood T cell repertoires in COVID-19. Study details: COVID-19 samples from acute and convalescent phases originated in the United States, Italy and Spain. The cDNA or gDNA used as material had been derived from T cells, B-cell-depleted T cells, or PBMCs.

Original processing notes: It was from reference gene primer amplification that nucleated cell counts were estimated. Measured with immunoSEQ multiplex PCR; TCRdb has only the in-frame clones, and not every one. V, J and clone size are those of that table, while D and trimming were read from the DNA. This sample has more than 110,000 clones, with 84% found just once. This CDR3 has 13 residues. The ends were cut back, 2 bases at V and 9 bases at J, with 10 bases in the middle. The receptor was isolated from a woman older than 75 in a cohort sampled during active or convalescent COVID-19. The J gene is TRBJ2-2, the V gene TRBV12-3 or TRBV12-4; the D gene is possibly TRBD1 (5 bases). The sequenced sample consisted of peripheral blood. CDR3 region: CASSLQGRRELFF. CDR3 coding DNA: TGTGCCAGCAGTTTACAGGGTAGAAGGGAGCTGTTTTTT.